This entry describes one T cell receptor (beta chain). The antigen remains unidentified. This specimen belongs to a study of OX40 agonist ivuxolimab in advanced cancers. Study summary: Treatment of patients was with ivuxolimab, an agonistic anti-OX40 (CD134) antibody.

Overall study results and limits: Determination of antigen specificity was not performed for the expanded peripheral T cells. Certain nonresponders likewise exhibited a low normalized T-cell clonal expansion.

The CDR3 consists of 15 residues. The germline V gene has CDR1 MNHEY and CDR2 SVGAGI. V was pared by 0 bases and J by 5 bases, with 5 bases of the junction left unmatched. The assay was immunoSEQ multiplex PCR, and TCRdb's table has in-frame clones only and misses some. The data show about 110,000 clones, 91% seen once. Blood specimens came from baseline, cycle 4 day 1, and cycle 7 day 1. The V and J genes are TRBV6-5 and TRBJ1-1; TRBD1 matches at 8 bases. Source: CD4+ or CD8+ T cells sorted from blood, taken in a trial of the OX40 agonist ivuxolimab. This clonotype was sampled from an adult with an advanced solid tumor such as melanoma, head and neck, liver or kidney cancer. For the CDR3, the DNA is TGTGCCAGCAGTTACTCGAGACAGGGGTGGACTGAAGCTTTCTTT. This sequence encodes CASSYSRQGWTEAFF.